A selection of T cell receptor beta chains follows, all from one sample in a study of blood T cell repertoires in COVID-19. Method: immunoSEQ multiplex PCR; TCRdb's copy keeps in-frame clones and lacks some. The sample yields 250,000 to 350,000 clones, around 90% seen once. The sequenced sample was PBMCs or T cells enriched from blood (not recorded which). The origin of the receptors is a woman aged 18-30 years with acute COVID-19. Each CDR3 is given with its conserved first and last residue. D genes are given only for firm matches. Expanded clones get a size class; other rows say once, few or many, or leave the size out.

CASSQVATSGNADTQYF,TGTGCCAGCAGCCAAGTCGCGACTAGCGGGAATGCAGATACGCAGTATTTT,TRBJ2-3,.,TRBV3-1/TRBV3-2,TRBD2
CASSSGEKLFF,TGTGCCAGCAGTTCCGGGGAAAAACTGTTTTTT,TRBJ1-4,.,TRBV27,.
CASTQIPPNTEAFF,TGTGCCAGTACCCAAATCCCCCCGAACACTGAAGCTTTCTTT,TRBJ1-1,.,TRBV19,.
CASSQGTSDYNEQFF,TGCGCCAGCAGCCAAGGGACTAGTGATTACAATGAGCAGTTCTTC,TRBJ2-1,.,TRBV4-3,TRBD2
CASSVASGRTNEQFF,TGTGCCAGCAGCGTGGCTAGCGGGAGGACCAATGAGCAGTTCTTC,TRBJ2-1,.,TRBV9,TRBD2
CASSLMTGDQEQYF,TGTGCCAGCAGTTTAATGACAGGGGATCAGGAGCAGTACTTC,TRBJ2-7,.,TRBV27,TRBD1
CASSLEAGGLNTEAFF,TGTGCCAGCAGCTTAGAGGCAGGGGGCTTGAACACTGAAGCTTTCTTT,TRBJ1-1,.,TRBV11-2,TRBD1
CAWSVGWNQPQHF,TGTGCCTGGAGCGTCGGTTGGAATCAGCCCCAGCATTTT,TRBJ1-5,.,TRBV30,.
CSVVGLGRMDGNTIYF,TGCAGCGTTGTGGGACTGGGACGGATGGACGGAAACACCATATATTTT,TRBJ1-3,.,TRBV29-1,.
CASSEGDRVSDGYTF,TGCGCCAGCAGCGAGGGGGACAGGGTTTCGGATGGCTACACCTTC,TRBJ1-2,once,TRBV5-1,TRBD1
CSVEDWPGGGSGSKGYEQYF,TGCAGCGTTGAAGATTGGCCAGGGGGTGGTAGCGGGAGTAAAGGCTACGAGCAGTACTTC,TRBJ2-7,.,TRBV29-1,TRBD2
CASSHGGVETQYF,TGTGCCAGCAGCCACGGAGGAGTTGAGACCCAGTACTTC,TRBJ2-5,once,TRBV7-3,.
CASSSGGTGLYEQYF,TGTGCCAGCAGTTCGGGCGGAACAGGTCTCTACGAGCAGTACTTC,TRBJ2-7,.,TRBV28,.
CATSSQDRAVYNEQFF,TGTGCCACCAGCAGCCAAGACAGGGCGGTTTACAATGAGCAGTTCTTC,TRBJ2-1,.,TRBV15,TRBD1
CASSSPRASGGNEQFF,TGTGCCAGCAGTTCCCCTCGGGCTAGCGGGGGGAATGAGCAGTTCTTC,TRBJ2-1,many,TRBV27,TRBD2
CASSHPQANTEAFF,TGTGCCAGCAGCCACCCGCAGGCTAACACTGAAGCTTTCTTT,TRBJ1-1,.,TRBV3-1/TRBV3-2,.
CASTPTWGGQGNTGELFF,TGTGCCAGCACCCCAACATGGGGGGGACAGGGAAACACCGGGGAGCTGTTTTTT,TRBJ2-2,.,TRBV11-2,TRBD1
CASSATPGGTEAFF,TGTGCCAGCAGCGCCACCCCCGGGGGGACTGAAGCTTTCTTT,TRBJ1-1,.,TRBV9,.
CASSLVGSGSPLHF,TGTGCCAGCAGTTTGGTAGGGAGCGGGTCACCCCTCCACTTT,TRBJ1-6,.,TRBV28,.
CASSPGTSDAYEQYF,TGTGCCAGCAGCCCAGGGACTAGCGACGCCTACGAGCAGTACTTC,TRBJ2-7,.,TRBV7-9,TRBD2
CASSPGQGVTEAFF,TGTGCCAGCAGCCCGGGACAGGGGGTCACTGAAGCTTTCTTT,TRBJ1-1,.,TRBV3-1/TRBV3-2,TRBD1
CASSSLGGVQEQYF,TGTGCCAGCAGCTCCCTTGGCGGGGTCCAGGAGCAGTACTTC,TRBJ2-7,.,TRBV7-9,.
CASSYDRGYGYTF,TGTGCCAGCAGTTACGACAGGGGTTATGGCTACACCTTC,TRBJ1-2,.,TRBV6-5,TRBD1
CASNNLEVETQYF,TGTGCCAGCAACAACTTAGAGGTTGAGACCCAGTACTTC,TRBJ2-5,.,TRBV7-9,.
CASSPLRQGFDEQYF,TGTGCCAGCTCACCACTGCGACAGGGGTTCGACGAGCAGTACTTC,TRBJ2-7,.,TRBV18,TRBD1
CATSRGGDSEQYF,TGTGCCACCAGCAGAGGTGGGGACTCCGAGCAGTACTTC,TRBJ2-7,.,TRBV15,.